This T cell receptor beta chain is drawn from a study of a mutant IDH1 vaccine in newly diagnosed glioma. Assay: immunoSEQ multiplex PCR; the TCRdb copy retains only in-frame clones and omits some. The sample lists roughly 49,000 clones, approximately 92% seen once, with 2% to 2.5% in the top ten. Stated time point: week 35, safety follow-up. In every dose of vaccine, 300 ug of mutant IDH1 20-mer peptide was given alongside topical imiquimod. Study observations and caveats: Across multiple MHC alleles, 93.3% of patients had vaccine-induced responses.

With regard to this clone: Its antigen is not identified.

The sample in question was PBMCs, obtained from a glioma patient whose treatment included an IDH1 peptide vaccine. The TCR comes from a man over 45 with glioma.

CDR3 sequence (DNA): TGTGCCTGGGGGGACAGGGTGGAGGAGCAGTACTTC. Translation gives CAWGDRVEEQYF. The chain combines TRBV30 with TRBJ2-7, with 9 bases lining up with TRBD1. The length of the CDR3 is 12 residues. The ends lost 5 bases at V and 7 bases at J; junction bases unmatched: 6. CDR1 GTSNPN and CDR2 SVGIG come from the germline V gene (reference sequence).